This T cell receptor beta chain derives from a study of molecular identifiers for immune sequencing clone quantification. The CDR3 extends over 16 amino acids. V shed 4 bases, J shed 2 bases, and the junction held 4 bases outside the gene matches. CDR1 MNHEY and CDR2 SMNVEV come from the germline V gene (reference sequence). This clonotype was picked up many times. A single record per CDR3 protein comes from TCRdb applying MiXCR to the PCR reads. The repertoire holds about 320,000 distinct CDR3 sequences, with under 25% as singletons. The source is a human donor in good health. Some libraries in this study had Jurkat cell RNA spiked in. The chain combines TRBV27 with TRBJ2-5; 13 bases are a match to TRBD2. Material: naive CD8+ T cells from blood, with Jurkat cell RNA spiked in. Subset denoted: FACS-sorted CD8+CD4-CCR7+CD45RA+ naive T cells. CDR3 protein: CASSSGLAGAQETQYF. The CDR3 DNA follows: TGTGCCAGCAGTTCAGGACTAGCGGGGGCACAAGAGACCCAGTACTTC.